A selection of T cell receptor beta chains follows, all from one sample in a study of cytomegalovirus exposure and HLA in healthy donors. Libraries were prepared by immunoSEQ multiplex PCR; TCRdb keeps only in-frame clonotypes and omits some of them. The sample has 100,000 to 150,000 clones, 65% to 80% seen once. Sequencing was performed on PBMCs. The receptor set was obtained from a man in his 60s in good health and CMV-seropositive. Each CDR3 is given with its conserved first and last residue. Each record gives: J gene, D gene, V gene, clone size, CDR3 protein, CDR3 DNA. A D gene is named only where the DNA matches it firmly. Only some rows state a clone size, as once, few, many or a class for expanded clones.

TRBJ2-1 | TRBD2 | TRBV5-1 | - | CASSYTSGLVNEQFF | TGCGCCAGCAGCTACACTAGCGGGTTAGTCAATGAGCAGTTCTTC
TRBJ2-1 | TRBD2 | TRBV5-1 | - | CASSALAGVRNEQFF | TGCGCCAGCAGCGCGTTAGCGGGAGTGCGTAATGAGCAGTTCTTC
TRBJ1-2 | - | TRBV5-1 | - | CASSLDRRQTNYGYTF | TGCGCCAGCAGCTTGGACCGGCGACAGACAAACTATGGCTACACCTTC
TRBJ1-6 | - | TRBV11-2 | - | CASRNPGESSYNSPLHF | TGTGCCAGCAGGAATCCAGGGGAAAGCTCCTATAATTCACCCCTCCACTTT
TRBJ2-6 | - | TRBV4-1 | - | CASSGRVPSSGANVLTF | TGCGCCAGCAGCGGCCGGGTGCCTAGCTCTGGGGCCAACGTCCTGACTTTC
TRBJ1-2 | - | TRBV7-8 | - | CASSLRSYGYTF | TGTGCCAGCAGCTTGAGGAGTTATGGCTACACCTTC
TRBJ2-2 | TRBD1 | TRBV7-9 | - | CASSQDRGRGELFF | TGTGCCAGCAGCCAAGACAGGGGGCGCGGGGAGCTGTTTTTT
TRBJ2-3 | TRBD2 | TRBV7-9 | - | CASSAISGLATQYF | TGTGCCAGCAGCGCCATTAGCGGGTTGGCTACGCAGTATTTT
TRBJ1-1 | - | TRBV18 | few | CASSPQNTVLNTEAFF | TGTGCCAGCTCACCACAAAACACAGTCCTGAACACTGAAGCTTTCTTT
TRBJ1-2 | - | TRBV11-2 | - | CASRPGRSYGYTF | TGTGCCAGCAGACCTGGGAGATCCTACGGCTACACCTTC
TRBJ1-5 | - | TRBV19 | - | CASSIDAGSNQPQHF | TGTGCCAGTAGTATAGATGCGGGAAGCAATCAGCCCCAGCATTTT
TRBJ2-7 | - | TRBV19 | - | CASSVRDSTYYEQYF | TGTGCCAGTAGTGTCCGGGACTCGACTTATTACGAGCAGTACTTC
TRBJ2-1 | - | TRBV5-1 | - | CASSWGGGERYNEQFF | TGCGCCAGCAGCTGGGGGGGCGGGGAGCGTTACAATGAGCAGTTCTTC
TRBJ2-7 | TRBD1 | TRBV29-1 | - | CSVEAQGAGYEQYF | TGCAGCGTTGAGGCGCAGGGGGCGGGTTACGAGCAGTACTTC
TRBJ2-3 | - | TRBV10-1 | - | CASSESRRSTDTQYF | TGCGCCAGCAGTGAGTCCCGGAGGAGCACAGATACGCAGTATTTT
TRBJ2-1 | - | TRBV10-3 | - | CAISGGDGRLSSGNEQFF | TGTGCCATCAGTGGCGGGGACGGGCGACTCTCCTCAGGCAATGAGCAGTTCTTC
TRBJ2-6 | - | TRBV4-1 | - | CASSQGSSGANGLTF | TGCGCCAGCAGCCAAGGGAGCTCTGGGGCCAACGGCCTGACTTTC
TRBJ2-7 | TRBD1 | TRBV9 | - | CASSVEGQGYEQYF | TGTGCCAGCAGCGTAGAGGGACAGGGCTACGAGCAGTACTTC
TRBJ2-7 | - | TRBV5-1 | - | CASSPSRLVIEDEQYF | TGCGCCAGCAGCCCGAGCAGACTAGTAATTGAGGACGAGCAGTACTTC
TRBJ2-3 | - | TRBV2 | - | CASSGEGVGTDTQYF | TGTGCCAGCAGTGGCGAAGGAGTTGGCACAGATACGCAGTATTTT
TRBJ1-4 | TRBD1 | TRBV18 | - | CASSPTPGGEKLFF | TGTGCCAGCTCACCAACCCCAGGGGGTGAAAAACTGTTTTTT
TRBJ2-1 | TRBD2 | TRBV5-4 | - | CASSREAGGMWNEQFF | TGTGCCAGCAGCCGCGAAGCGGGAGGGATGTGGAATGAGCAGTTCTTC
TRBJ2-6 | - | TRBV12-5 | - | CASGTGSGANVLTF | TGTGCTAGTGGGACAGGCTCTGGGGCCAACGTCCTGACTTTC
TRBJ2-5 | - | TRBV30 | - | CACEPIERRWTQYF | TGTGCCTGTGAACCTATCGAGCGTCGGTGGACCCAGTACTTC
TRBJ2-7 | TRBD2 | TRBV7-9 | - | CASSLFGAGGYEQYF | TGTGCCAGCAGCTTATTCGGAGCGGGAGGGTACGAGCAGTACTTC
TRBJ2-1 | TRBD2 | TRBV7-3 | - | CASSLWTSGGAGNEQFF | TGTGCCAGCAGCCTATGGACTAGCGGGGGGGCCGGCAATGAGCAGTTCTTC
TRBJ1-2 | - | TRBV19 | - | CASSIWGHYGYTF | TGTGCCAGTAGTATCTGGGGGCACTATGGCTACACCTTC
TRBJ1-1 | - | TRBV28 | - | CASSSPQGTMNTEAFF | TGTGCCAGCAGTTCGCCACAGGGTACCATGAACACTGAAGCTTTCTTT
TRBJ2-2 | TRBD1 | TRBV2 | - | CASRPSGEETGLAGELFF | TGTGCCAGCAGGCCGTCCGGGGAAGAGACAGGGCTCGCCGGGGAGCTGTTTTTT
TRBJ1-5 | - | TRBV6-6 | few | CASSYSEDQPQHF | TGTGCCAGCAGTTACTCGGAGGATCAGCCCCAGCATTTT
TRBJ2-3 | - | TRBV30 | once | CAWSVQGLGTDTQYF | TGTGCCTGGAGTGTACAAGGACTGGGCACAGATACGCAGTATTTT
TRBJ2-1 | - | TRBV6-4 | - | CASSAFDTSVEQFF | TGTGCCAGCAGTGCCTTCGATACAAGCGTTGAGCAGTTCTTC
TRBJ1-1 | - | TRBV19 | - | CASSIIITDTEAFF | TGTGCCAGTAGTATAATAATCACGGACACTGAAGCTTTCTTT
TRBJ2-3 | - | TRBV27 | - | CASSFSRSTDTQYF | TGTGCCAGCAGTTTTTCCAGAAGCACAGATACGCAGTATTTT
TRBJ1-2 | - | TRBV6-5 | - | CAVQGRVDGYTF | TGTGCCGTACAGGGCAGAGTAGATGGCTACACCTTC
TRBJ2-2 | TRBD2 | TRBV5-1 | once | CASSSGFGAGGPGGELFF | TGCGCCAGCAGCTCGGGCTTCGGAGCGGGAGGGCCCGGCGGGGAGCTGTTTTTT
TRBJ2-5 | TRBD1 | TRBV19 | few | CASSRAGTGPKETQYF | TGTGCCAGTAGTAGGGCCGGGACAGGACCCAAAGAGACCCAGTACTTC
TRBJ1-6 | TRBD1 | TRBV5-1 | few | CASSDNRGSSYNSPLHF | TGCGCCAGCAGCGACAACAGGGGAAGCTCCTATAATTCACCCCTCCACTTT
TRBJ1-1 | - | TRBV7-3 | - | CASSLRPGTEAFF | TGTGCCAGCAGCTTAAGGCCAGGGACTGAAGCTTTCTTT
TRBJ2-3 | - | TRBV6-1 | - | CASSRTGGRTDTQYF | TGTGCCAGCAGTCGGACAGGTGGGAGGACAGATACGCAGTATTTT
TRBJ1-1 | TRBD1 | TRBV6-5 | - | CASRRQGNTEAFF | TGTGCCAGCAGGCGACAGGGTAACACTGAAGCTTTCTTT
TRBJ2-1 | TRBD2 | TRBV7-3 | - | CASSTGRAGEQFF | TGTGCCAGCAGCACCGGGAGGGCGGGAGAGCAGTTCTTC
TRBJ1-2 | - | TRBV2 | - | CASRVSTGNYGYTF | TGTGCCAGCAGGGTATCGACAGGCAACTATGGCTACACCTTC
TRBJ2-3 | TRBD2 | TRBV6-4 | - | CASSERGGTDTQYF | TGTGCCAGCAGTGAGCGGGGGGGCACAGATACGCAGTATTTT
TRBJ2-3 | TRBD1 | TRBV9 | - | CASSGQGDTDTQYF | TGTGCCAGCAGTGGCCAGGGGGACACAGATACGCAGTATTTT
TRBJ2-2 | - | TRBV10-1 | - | CASSESRSGTGELFF | TGCGCCAGCAGTGAGTCGCGGAGTGGGACCGGGGAGCTGTTTTTT
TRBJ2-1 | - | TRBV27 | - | CASSYGSSYNEQFF | TGTGCCAGCAGTTACGGGAGCTCCTACAATGAGCAGTTCTTC
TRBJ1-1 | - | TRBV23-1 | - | CAPPGTEAFF | TGCGCCCCCCCGGGAACTGAAGCTTTCTTT
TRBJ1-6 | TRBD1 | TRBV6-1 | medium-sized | CASSEAGTGGSPLHF | TGTGCCAGCAGTGAAGCCGGGACAGGGGGTTCACCCCTCCACTTT
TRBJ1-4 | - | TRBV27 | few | CASSFRGTAATNEKLFF | TGTGCCAGCAGTTTCCGCGGGACGGCAGCAACTAATGAAAAACTGTTTTTT
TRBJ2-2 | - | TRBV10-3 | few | CAIRVAPNTGELFF | TGTGCCATCAGAGTAGCACCTAACACCGGGGAGCTGTTTTTT
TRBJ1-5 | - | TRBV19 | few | CASSISQGLPQHF | TGTGCCAGTAGTATCTCTCAGGGGCTGCCCCAGCATTTT
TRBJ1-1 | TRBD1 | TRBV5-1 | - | CASSPGQGARYTEAFF | TGCGCCAGCAGCCCCGGACAGGGGGCAAGGTACACTGAAGCTTTCTTT
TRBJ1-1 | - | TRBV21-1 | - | CASSKPAGTGDPEAFF | TGTGCCAGCAGCAAACCCGCCGGGACAGGGGACCCAGAAGCTTTCTTT